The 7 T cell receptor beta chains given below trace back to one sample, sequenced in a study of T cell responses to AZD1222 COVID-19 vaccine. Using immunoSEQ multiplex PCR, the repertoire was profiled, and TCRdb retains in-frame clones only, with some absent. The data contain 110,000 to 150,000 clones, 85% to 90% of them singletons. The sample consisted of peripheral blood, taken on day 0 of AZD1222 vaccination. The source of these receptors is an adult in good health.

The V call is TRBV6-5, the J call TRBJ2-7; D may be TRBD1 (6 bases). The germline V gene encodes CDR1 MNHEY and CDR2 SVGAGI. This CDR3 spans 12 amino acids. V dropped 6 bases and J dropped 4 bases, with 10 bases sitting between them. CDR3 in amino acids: CASSAQGYEQYF. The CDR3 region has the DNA TGTGCCAGCAGCGCCCAGGGGTACGAGCAGTACTTC.

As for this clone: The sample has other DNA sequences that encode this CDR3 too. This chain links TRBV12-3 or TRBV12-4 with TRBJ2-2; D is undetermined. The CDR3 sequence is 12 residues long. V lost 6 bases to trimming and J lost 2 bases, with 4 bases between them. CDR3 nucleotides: TGTGCCAGCAGACTAAACACCGGGGAGCTGTTTTTT. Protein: CASRLNTGELFF.

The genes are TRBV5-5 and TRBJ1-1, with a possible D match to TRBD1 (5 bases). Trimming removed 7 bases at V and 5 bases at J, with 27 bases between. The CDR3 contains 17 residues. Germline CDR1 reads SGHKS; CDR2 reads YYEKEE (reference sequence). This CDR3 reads CASGGSDLLKKGTEAFF. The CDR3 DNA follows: TGTGCCAGCGGAGGTTCGGACCTTCTCAAAAAGGGGACTGAAGCTTTCTTT.

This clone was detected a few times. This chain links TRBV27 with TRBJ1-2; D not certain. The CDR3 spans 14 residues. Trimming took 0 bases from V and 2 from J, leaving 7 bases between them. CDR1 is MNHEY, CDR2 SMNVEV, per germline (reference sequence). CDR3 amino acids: CASSLSYANYGYTF. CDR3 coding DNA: TGTGCCAGCAGTTTATCCTACGCGAACTATGGCTACACCTTC.

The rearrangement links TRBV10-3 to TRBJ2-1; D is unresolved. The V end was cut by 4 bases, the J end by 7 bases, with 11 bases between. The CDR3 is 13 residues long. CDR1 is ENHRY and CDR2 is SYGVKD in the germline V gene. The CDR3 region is CAISAFTSNEQFF. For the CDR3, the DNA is TGTGCCATCAGTGCCTTCACCTCGAATGAGCAGTTCTTC.

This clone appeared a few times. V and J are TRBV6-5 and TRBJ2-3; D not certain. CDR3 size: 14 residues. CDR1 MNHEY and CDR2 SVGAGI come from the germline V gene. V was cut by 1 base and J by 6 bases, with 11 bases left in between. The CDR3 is CASSYYAFSDTQYF. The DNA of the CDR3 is TGTGCCAGCAGTTACTATGCCTTCTCCGATACGCAGTATTTT.

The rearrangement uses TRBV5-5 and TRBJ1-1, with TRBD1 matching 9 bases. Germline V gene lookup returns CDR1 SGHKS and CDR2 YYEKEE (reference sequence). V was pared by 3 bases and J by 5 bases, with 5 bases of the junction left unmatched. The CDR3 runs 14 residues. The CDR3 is CASSSTGGRTEAFF. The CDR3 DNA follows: TGTGCCAGCAGCTCAACAGGGGGCCGGACTGAAGCTTTCTTT.